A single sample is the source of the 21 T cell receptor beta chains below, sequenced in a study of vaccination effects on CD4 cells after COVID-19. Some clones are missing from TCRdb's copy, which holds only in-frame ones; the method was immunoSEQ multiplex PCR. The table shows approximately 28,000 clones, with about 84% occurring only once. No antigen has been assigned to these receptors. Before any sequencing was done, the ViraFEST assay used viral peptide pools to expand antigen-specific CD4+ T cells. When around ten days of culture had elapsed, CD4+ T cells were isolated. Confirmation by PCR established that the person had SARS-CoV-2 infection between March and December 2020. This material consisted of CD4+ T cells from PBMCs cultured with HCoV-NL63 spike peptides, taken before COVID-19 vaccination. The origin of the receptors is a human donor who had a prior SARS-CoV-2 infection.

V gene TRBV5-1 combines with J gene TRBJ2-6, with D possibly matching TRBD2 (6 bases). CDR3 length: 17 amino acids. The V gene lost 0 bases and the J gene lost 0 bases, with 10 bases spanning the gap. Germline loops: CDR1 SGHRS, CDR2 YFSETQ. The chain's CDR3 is CASSLAGGVSGANVLTF. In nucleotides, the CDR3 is TGCGCCAGCAGCTTGGCGGGCGGGGTCTCTGGGGCCAACGTCCTGACTTTC.

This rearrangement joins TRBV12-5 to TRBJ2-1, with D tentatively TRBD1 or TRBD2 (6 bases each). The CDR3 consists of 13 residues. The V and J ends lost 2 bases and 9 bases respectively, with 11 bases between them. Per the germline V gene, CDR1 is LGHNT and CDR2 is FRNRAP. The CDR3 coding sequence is TGTGCTAGTGGTTTGATGGGGGGCGGTGAGCAGTTCTTC. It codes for CASGLMGGGEQFF.

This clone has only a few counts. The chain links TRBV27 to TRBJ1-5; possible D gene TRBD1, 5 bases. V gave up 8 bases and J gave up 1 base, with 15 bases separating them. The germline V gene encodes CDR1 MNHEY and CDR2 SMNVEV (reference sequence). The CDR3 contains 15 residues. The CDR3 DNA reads TGTGCCAGCGGACCCCGGGGGAGCAGCAATCAGCCCCAGCATTTT. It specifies CASGPRGSSNQPQHF.

Written as DNA, the CDR3 is TGTGCCAGCAGCTTGAGTGGCGCCGGGGAGCTGTTTTTT. It codes for CASSLSGAGELFF. This chain links TRBV5-6 with TRBJ2-2; D gene unclear. The CDR3 contains 13 residues. Trimming removed 1 base from V and 6 bases from J, with 7 bases in between. Per germline, CDR1 SGHDT and CDR2 YYEEEE. Combining the CDR3 with reference TRBV5-6 and TRBJ2-2 gives the whole variable domain DAGVTQSPTHLIKTRGQQVTLRCSPKSGHDTVSWYQQALGQGPQFIFQYYEEEERQRGNFPDRFSGHQFPNYSSELNVNALLLGDSALYLCASSLSGAGELFFGEGSRLTVL.

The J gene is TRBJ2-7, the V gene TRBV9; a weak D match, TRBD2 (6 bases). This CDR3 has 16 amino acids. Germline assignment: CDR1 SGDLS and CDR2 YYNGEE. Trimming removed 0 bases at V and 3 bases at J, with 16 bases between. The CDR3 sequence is CASSVGRLASYYEQYF. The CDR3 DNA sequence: TGTGCCAGCAGCGTAGGGCGTCTAGCGAGTTACTACGAGCAGTACTTC.

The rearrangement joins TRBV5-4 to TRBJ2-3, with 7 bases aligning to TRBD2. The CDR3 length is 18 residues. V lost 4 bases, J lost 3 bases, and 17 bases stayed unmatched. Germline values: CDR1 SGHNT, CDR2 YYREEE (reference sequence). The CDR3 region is CASSLGVRRGRGTDTQYF. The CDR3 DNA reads TGTGCCAGCAGCCTGGGAGTAAGGCGGGGGAGAGGAACAGATACGCAGTATTTT. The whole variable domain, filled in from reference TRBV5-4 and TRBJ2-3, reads ETGVTQSPTHLIKTRGQQVTLRCSSQSGHNTVSWYQQALGQGPQFIFQYYREEENGRGNFPPRFSGLQFPNYSSELNVNALELDDSALYLCASSLGVRRGRGTDTQYFGPGTRLTVL.

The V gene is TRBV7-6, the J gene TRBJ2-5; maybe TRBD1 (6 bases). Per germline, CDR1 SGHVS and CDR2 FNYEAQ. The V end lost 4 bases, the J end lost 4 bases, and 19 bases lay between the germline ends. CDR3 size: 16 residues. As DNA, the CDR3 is TGTGCCAGCAGCTATCCCTCCGGGACACACCTAGAGACCCAGTACTTC. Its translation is CASSYPSGTHLETQYF.

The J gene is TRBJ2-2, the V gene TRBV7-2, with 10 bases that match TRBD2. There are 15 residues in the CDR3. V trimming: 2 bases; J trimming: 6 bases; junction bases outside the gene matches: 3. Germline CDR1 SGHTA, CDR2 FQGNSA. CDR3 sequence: CASSLSGGAAGELFF. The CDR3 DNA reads TGTGCCAGCAGCTTAAGCGGGGGGGCGGCCGGGGAGCTGTTTTTT.

The CDR3 region is CASSEGVSTDTQYF. The CDR3 DNA reads as TGTGCCAGCAGTGAAGGTGTAAGTACAGATACGCAGTATTTT. The gene calls are TRBV6-1 and TRBJ2-3; D is ambiguous. CDR3 size: 14 residues. The V end lost 1 base, the J end lost 3 bases, and 8 bases lay between the germline ends. Germline CDR1 is MNHNS and CDR2 is SASEGT.

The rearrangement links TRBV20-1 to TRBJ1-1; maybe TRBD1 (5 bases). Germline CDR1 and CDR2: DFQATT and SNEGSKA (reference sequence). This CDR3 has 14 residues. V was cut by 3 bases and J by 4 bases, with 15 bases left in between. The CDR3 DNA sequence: TGCAGTGCTAGTATTCCAGGGTGGGGCACTGAAGCTTTCTTT. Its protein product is CSASIPGWGTEAFF.

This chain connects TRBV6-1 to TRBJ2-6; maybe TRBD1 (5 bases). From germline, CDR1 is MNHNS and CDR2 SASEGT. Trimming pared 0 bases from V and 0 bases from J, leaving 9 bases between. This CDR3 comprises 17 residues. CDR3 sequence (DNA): TGTGCCAGCAGTGAAGCGGGGCAGTACTCTGGGGCCAACGTCCTGACTTTC. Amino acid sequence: CASSEAGQYSGANVLTF.

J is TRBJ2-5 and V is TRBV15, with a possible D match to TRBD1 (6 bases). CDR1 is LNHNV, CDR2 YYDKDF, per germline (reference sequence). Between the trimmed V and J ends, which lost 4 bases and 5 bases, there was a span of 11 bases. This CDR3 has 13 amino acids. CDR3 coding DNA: TGTGCCACCAGCAACAGGGTCGACGAGACCCAGTACTTC. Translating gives CATSNRVDETQYF.

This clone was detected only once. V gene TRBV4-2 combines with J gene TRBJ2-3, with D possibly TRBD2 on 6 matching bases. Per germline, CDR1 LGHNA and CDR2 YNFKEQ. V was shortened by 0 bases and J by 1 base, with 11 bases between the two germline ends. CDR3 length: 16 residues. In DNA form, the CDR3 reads TGTGCCAGCAGCCAAGATATTGCTAGCGGCACAGATACGCAGTATTTT. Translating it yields CASSQDIASGTDTQYF.

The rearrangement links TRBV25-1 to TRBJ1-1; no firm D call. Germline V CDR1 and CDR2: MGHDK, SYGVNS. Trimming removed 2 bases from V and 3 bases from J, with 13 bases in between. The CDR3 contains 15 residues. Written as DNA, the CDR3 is TGTGCCAGCAGTGAAATTTCCCCCGGGGACACTGAAGCTTTCTTT. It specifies CASSEISPGDTEAFF.

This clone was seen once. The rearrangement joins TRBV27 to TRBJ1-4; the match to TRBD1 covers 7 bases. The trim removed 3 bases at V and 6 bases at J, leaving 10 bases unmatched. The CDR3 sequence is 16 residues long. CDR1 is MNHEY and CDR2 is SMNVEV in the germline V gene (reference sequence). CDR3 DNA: TGTGCCAGCAGTTTGGGTTTTGGACAGGCGGATGAAAAACTGTTTTTT. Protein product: CASSLGFGQADEKLFF.

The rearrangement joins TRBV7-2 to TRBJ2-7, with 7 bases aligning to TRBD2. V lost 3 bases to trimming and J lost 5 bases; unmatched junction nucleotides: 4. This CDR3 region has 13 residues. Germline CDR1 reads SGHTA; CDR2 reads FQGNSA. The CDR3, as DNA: TGTGCCAGCAGCTTTGCGGGGGTAAACGAGCAGTACTTC. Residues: CASSFAGVNEQYF.

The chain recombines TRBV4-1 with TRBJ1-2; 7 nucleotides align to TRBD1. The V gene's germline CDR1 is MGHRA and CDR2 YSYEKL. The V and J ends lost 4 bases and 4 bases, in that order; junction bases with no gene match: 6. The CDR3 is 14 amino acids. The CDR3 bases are TGCGCCAGCAGCCCCCGGGACAGTGTCTATGGCTACACCTTC. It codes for CASSPRDSVYGYTF.

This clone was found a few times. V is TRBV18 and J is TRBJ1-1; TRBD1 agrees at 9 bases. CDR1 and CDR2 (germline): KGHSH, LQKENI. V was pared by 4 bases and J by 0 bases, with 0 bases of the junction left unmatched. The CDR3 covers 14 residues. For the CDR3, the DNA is TGTGCCAGCTCACGACAGGGGGTGAACACTGAAGCTTTCTTT. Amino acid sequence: CASSRQGVNTEAFF. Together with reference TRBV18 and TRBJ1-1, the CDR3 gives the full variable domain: NAGVMQNPRHLVRRRGQEARLRCSPMKGHSHVYWYRQLPEEGLKFMVYLQKENIIDESGMPKERFSAEFPKEGPSILRIQQVVRGDSAAYFCASSRQGVNTEAFFGQGTRLTVV.

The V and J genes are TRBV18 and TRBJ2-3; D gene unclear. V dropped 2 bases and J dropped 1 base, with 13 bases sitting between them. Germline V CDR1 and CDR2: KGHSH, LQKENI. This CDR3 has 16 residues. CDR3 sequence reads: CASSPSNDRRTDTQYF. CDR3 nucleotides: TGTGCCAGCTCACCAAGTAACGACCGCCGCACAGATACGCAGTATTTT.

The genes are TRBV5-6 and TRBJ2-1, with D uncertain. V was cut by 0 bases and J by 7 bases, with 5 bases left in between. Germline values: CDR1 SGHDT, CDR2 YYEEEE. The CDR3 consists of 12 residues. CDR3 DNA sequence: TGTGCCAGCAGCTTGGATCGGAATGAGCAGTTCTTC. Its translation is CASSLDRNEQFF. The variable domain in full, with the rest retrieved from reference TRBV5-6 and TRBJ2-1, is DAGVTQSPTHLIKTRGQQVTLRCSPKSGHDTVSWYQQALGQGPQFIFQYYEEEERQRGNFPDRFSGHQFPNYSSELNVNALLLGDSALYLCASSLDRNEQFFGPGTRLTVL.

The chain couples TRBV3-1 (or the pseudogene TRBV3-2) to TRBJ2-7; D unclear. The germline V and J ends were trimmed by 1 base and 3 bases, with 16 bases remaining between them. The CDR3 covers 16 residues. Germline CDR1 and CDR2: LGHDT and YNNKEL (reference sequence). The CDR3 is CASSQAQHLNFYEQYF. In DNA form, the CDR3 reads TGTGCCAGCAGCCAAGCTCAACACCTTAATTTCTACGAGCAGTACTTC.